What follows are 13 T cell receptor beta chains derived from one specimen sequenced in a study of T-cell memory formation after mild COVID-19. Using its own MiXCR run on the 5' RACE reads, TCRdb lists one record per CDR3 protein. The sample lists around 320,000 distinct CDR3 sequences, 25% to 30% occurring once. Sequenced material: PBMCs or a T cell subset sorted from them (not recorded which). Receptors originate from an adult woman who had mild COVID-19 (a few samples of this study predate the infection). Cell type and time point are not known.

The V and J genes are TRBV10-3 and TRBJ2-2, with a possible D match to TRBD1 (5 bases). The V end was cut by 4 bases, the J end by 1 base, with 10 bases between. CDR1 and CDR2 (germline): ENHRY, SYGVKD. The CDR3 loop spans 15 amino acids. The CDR3 DNA is TGTGCCATCAGTGGGAGAACAGGGAACACCGGGGAGCTGTTTTTT. Translation: CAISGRTGNTGELFF.

The chain couples TRBV27 to TRBJ2-3; 7 positions agree with TRBD2. The CDR3 extends over 16 amino acids. Per the germline V gene, CDR1 is MNHEY and CDR2 is SMNVEV (reference sequence). V was clipped by 0 bases and J by 4 bases; unmatched bases: 7. The CDR3 spells CASSLSSGTPPDTQYF. CDR3 DNA sequence: TGTGCCAGCAGTTTATCCAGCGGGACCCCCCCAGATACGCAGTATTTT.

The chain is built from TRBV5-1 and TRBJ2-5; 9 bases map to TRBD2. The CDR3 is 16 residues long. V lost 0 bases and J lost 5; bases outside the gene matches: 8. In germline, CDR1 is SGHRS, CDR2 YFSETQ. The CDR3 protein is CASSLEPSGAAETQYF. The CDR3 bases are TGCGCCAGCAGCTTGGAACCTAGCGGGGCTGCGGAGACCCAGTACTTC.

The CDR3 sequence: CASSSREGRFGETQYF. The CDR3 DNA is TGTGCCAGCAGCTCCCGGGAGGGCCGTTTTGGGGAGACCCAGTACTTC. The J gene is TRBJ2-5, the V gene TRBV7-6; TRBD2 matches at 8 bases. Germline V gives CDR1 SGHVS, CDR2 FNYEAQ. The V and J ends lost 4 bases and 5 bases, in that order; junction bases with no gene match: 12. The CDR3 contains 16 residues.

The rearrangement links TRBV7-9 to TRBJ2-1; 7 bases align to TRBD2. Trimming took 8 bases from V and 7 from J; bases not matched to a gene: 17. The CDR3 is 16 residues long. Germline values: CDR1 SEHNR, CDR2 FQNEAQ (reference sequence). The CDR3 DNA reads as TGTGCCAGCGCCGAAGGGTTTGGCGGGGGTCTGAATGAGCAGTTCTTC. Its protein product is CASAEGFGGGLNEQFF.

The rearrangement links TRBV10-2 to TRBJ2-1; TRBD2 agrees at 9 bases. There are 15 residues in the CDR3. J gave up 8 bases and V 9 bases, and 14 bases lay outside the gene matches. Germline V gene data show CDR1 as WSHSY and CDR2 as SAAADI. The DNA of the CDR3 is TGCGCCAGTTCGCATCGGCGGGGGGGTTTCGATGAGCAGTTCTTC. Translation: CASSHRRGGFDEQFF.

This clonotype was counted a single time. The chain has TRBV15 and TRBJ2-1; D possibly corresponds to TRBD2 (6 bases). Trimming stripped 4 bases from V and 9 bases from J, with 16 bases between. The CDR3 covers 14 residues. CDR1 LNHNV and CDR2 YYDKDF come from the germline V gene (reference sequence). This chain's CDR3 is CATSISSGRSEQFF. CDR3 nucleotide sequence: TGTGCCACCAGCATTTCCTCCGGGAGAAGTGAGCAGTTCTTC. The complete variable domain, with remaining parts taken from reference TRBV15 and TRBJ2-1, reads DAMVIQNPRYQVTQFGKPVTLSCSQTLNHNVMYWYQQKSSQAPKLLFHYYDKDFNNEADTPDNFQSRRPNTSFCFLDIRSPGLGDTAMYLCATSISSGRSEQFFGPGTRLTVL.

The gene calls are TRBV15 and TRBJ1-6, with 8 nucleotides matching TRBD1. V lost 3 bases, J lost 8 bases, and 6 bases stayed unmatched. Germline values: CDR1 LNHNV, CDR2 YYDKDF (reference sequence). CDR3 size: 15 residues. The CDR3 nucleotides read TGTGCCACCAGCAGTGAGACAGGGGCCGATTCACCCCTCCACTTT. This translates into CATSSETGADSPLHF.

J is TRBJ2-1 and V is TRBV20-1, with 9 bases lining up with TRBD1. This CDR3 spans 12 amino acids. CDR1 is DFQATT and CDR2 is SNEGSKA in the germline V gene (reference sequence). The CDR3 nucleotides read TGCAGGGTTCCGGGACAGGGCAATGAGCAGTTCTTC. It translates to CRVPGQGNEQFF.

This clonotype was seen a few times. The chain joins TRBV6-5 to TRBJ2-3; no reliable D call. Germline V gene lookup returns CDR1 MNHEY and CDR2 SVGAGI. Trimming removed 0 bases at V and 1 base at J, with 8 bases between. The CDR3 runs to 15 residues. The CDR3 DNA is TGTGCCAGCAGTTACTCGGTTCTTCGCACAGATACGCAGTATTTT. Amino acid sequence: CASSYSVLRTDTQYF.

The chain combines TRBV6-5 with TRBJ2-7; weak D call: TRBD2 (6 bases). Trimming left V 7 bases short and J 1 base short, with 17 bases between. CDR3 length: 15 residues. Germline CDR1 reads MNHEY; CDR2 reads SVGAGI. This chain's CDR3 is CASTPGGRPSYEQYF. The CDR3, as DNA: TGTGCCAGCACCCCTGGGGGGAGGCCATCCTACGAGCAGTACTTC.

The chain combines TRBV5-1 with TRBJ2-7, with TRBD2 identical over 8 bases. Per germline, CDR1 SGHRS and CDR2 YFSETQ. The CDR3 is 14 residues long. The V gene end was trimmed by 4 bases and the J gene end by 5 bases; junction bases not matched to a gene: 8. In DNA, the CDR3 is TGCGCCAGCAGCGCCGGGACTAGTTGGCACGAGCAGTACTTC. It encodes CASSAGTSWHEQYF.

Only a few counts were recorded for this clonotype. The chain employs TRBV19 and TRBJ1-2, with TRBD1 identical over 7 bases. The CDR3 totals 13 residues. V was pared by 7 bases and J by 4 bases, with 6 bases of the junction left unmatched. Germline CDR1 reads LNHDA; CDR2 reads SQIVND (reference sequence). CDR3 region: CASKGQVRYGYTF. Written as DNA, the CDR3 is TGTGCCAGTAAAGGACAGGTTCGCTATGGCTACACCTTC.